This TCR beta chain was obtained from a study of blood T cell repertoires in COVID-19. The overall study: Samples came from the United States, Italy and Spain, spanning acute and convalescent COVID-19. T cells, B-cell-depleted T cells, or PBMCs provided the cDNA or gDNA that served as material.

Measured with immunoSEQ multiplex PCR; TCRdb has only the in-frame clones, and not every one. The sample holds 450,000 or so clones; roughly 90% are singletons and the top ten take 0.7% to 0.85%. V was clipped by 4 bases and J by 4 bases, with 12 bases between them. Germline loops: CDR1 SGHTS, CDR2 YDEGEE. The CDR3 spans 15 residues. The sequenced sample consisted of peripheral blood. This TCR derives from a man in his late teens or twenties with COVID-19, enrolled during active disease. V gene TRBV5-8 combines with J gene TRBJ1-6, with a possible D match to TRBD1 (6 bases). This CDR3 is CASSLETGYNSPLHF. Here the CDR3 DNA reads TGTGCCAGCAGCCTGGAGACAGGATATAATTCACCCCTCCACTTT. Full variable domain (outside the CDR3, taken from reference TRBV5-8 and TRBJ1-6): EAGVTQSPTHLIKTRGQQATLRCSPISGHTSVYWYQQALGLGLQFLLWYDEGEERNRGNFPPRFSGRQFPNYSSELNVNALELEDSALYLCASSLETGYNSPLHFGNGTRLTVT.